This T cell receptor (beta chain) was captured by sequencing in a study of CD8 T cells in ankylosing spondylitis. 5'-RACE, quantitative and with molecular barcodes, yielded the TCR beta libraries. Via MiXCR, TCRdb re-called the 5' RACE reads, giving one row per CDR3 protein. The sample records about 540,000 distinct CDR3 sequences, roughly 12% being singletons. In this sample, this clonotype turned up a few times. The antigen is unknown. Study-wide results and limits: Blood of patients with ankylosing spondylitis appeared to be characterized by a TCR beta motif of about eight highly homologous variants. The authors found the disease-linked clones to be CD8+ and relatively rare in peripheral blood. Matched ankylosing spondylitis synovial fluid reportedly showed significant enrichment of disease-linked clones. Reports of some motif variants in reactive arthritis synovial fluid and blood predate this one.

The sequencing sample was made of blood, either unsorted or a sorted T cell fraction (not recorded which). The clonotype was recovered from a male donor with ankylosing spondylitis.

CDR3 bases: TGCAGCGTTGGATATGCCGGTGAGCAGTTCTTC. Residues: CSVGYAGEQFF. The chain has TRBV29-1 and TRBJ2-1; D is unclear. This CDR3 has 11 amino acids. Germline values: CDR1 SQVTM, CDR2 ANQGSEA. Between the trimmed V and J ends, which lost 4 bases and 9 bases, there was a span of 10 bases.